The clone carrying this T cell receptor beta chain has a count of ten or more. Its antigen is unidentified. TCRdb reanalysed the 5' RACE reads using MiXCR and keeps one entry per CDR3 protein. Here the sample spans 150,000 or so distinct CDR3 sequences, 3.5% being singletons. The CDR3 runs 16 residues. V was pared by 3 bases and J by 6 bases, with 8 bases of the junction left unmatched. Germline CDR1 and CDR2: LGHDT and YNNKEL (reference sequence). These data come from a study of identical twins. Findings and limits, study-wide: Out-of-frame beta sequences exhibited a weaker degree of excess twin sharing.

This receptor was obtained from a young man in good health. V usage is TRBV3-1 and J usage is TRBJ2-2; 9 positions agree with TRBD2. The material sequenced was memory T cells sorted from blood. In DNA form, the CDR3 reads TGTGCCAGCAGCCAGGGACTAGCCACCGTCGCCGGGGAGCTGTTTTTT. It specifies CASSQGLATVAGELFF.